This T cell receptor (beta chain) comes out of a study of CD8+CD57+ T cells in acquired aplastic anemia. Study information: Sorted CD4+ and CD8+ cells gave a mean 3.2 ug DNA, range roughly 0.2 to 27.4 ug. Healthy donors had, on average, about 10.8 million reads for their CD4+ cells.

Study observations and caveats: Around 29 shared CD8+ CDR3s appeared highly expressed within patients' immunodominant clones. Significance was not reached for CD8+ Simpson's diversity between patients and controls.

Profiling of TCR beta VDJ combinations and CDR3 sequences used genomic DNA as template. TCRdb processed the reads anew with MiXCR; each CDR3 protein has one entry. The sample records roughly 170,000 distinct CDR3 sequences, around 60% being singletons. In regard to this clonotype: The antigen is not known.

CDR1 is SGHVS, CDR2 FQNEAQ, per germline. V was clipped by 1 base and J by 2 bases, with 6 bases between them. The CDR3 runs 14 residues. This TCR derives from a human donor in good health. Sequenced material: sorted CD4+, CD8+, or CD8+CD57+ T cells (not recorded which) from PBMCs. The chain combines TRBV7-8 with TRBJ1-5, with D unresolved. The CDR3 is CASSLDIGNQPQHF. CDR3 sequence (DNA): TGTGCCAGCAGCTTAGACATAGGCAATCAGCCCCAGCATTTT.